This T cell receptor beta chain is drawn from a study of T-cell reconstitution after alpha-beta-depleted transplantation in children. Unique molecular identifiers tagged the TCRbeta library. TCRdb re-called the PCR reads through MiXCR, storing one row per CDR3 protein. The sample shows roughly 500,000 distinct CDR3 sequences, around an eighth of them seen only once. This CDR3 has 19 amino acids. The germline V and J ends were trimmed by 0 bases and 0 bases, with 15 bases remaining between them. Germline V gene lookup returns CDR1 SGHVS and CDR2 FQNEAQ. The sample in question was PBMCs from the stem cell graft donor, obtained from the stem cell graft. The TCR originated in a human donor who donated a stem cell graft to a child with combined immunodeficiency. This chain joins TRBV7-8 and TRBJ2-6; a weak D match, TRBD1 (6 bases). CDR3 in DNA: TGTGCCAGCAGCTTAGCGGACAGAGTACTTTACTCTGGGGCCAACGTCCTGACTTTC. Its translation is CASSLADRVLYSGANVLTF.